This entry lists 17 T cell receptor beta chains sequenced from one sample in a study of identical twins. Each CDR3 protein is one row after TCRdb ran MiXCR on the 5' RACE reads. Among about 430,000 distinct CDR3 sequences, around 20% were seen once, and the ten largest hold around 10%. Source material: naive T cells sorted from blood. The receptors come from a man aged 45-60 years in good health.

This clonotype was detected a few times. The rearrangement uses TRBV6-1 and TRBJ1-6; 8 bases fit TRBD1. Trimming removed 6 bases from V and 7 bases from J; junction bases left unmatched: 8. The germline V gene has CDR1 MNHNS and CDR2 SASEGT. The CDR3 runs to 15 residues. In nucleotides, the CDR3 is TGTGCCAGCAGGAAGACAGGGGCCCAAAATTCACCCCTCCACTTT. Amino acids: CASRKTGAQNSPLHF.

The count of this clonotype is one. The CDR3 here is CASTVSGAETQYF. CDR3 in DNA: TGTGCCAGCACCGTGTCGGGGGCGGAGACCCAGTACTTC. The chain combines TRBV2 with TRBJ2-5, with D perhaps matching TRBD1 or TRBD2 (6 bases each). CDR1 and CDR2 from the germline V gene are SNHLY and FYNNEI. Trimming removed 7 bases from V and 5 bases from J, with 14 bases in between. CDR3 size: 13 residues.

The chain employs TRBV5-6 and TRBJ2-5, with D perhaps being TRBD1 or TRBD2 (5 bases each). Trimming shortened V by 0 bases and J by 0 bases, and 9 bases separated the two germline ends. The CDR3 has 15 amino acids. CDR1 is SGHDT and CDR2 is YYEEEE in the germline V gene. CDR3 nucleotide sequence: TGTGCCAGCAGCTTGGGGGGGAACCACCAAGAGACCCAGTACTTC. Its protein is CASSLGGNHQETQYF.

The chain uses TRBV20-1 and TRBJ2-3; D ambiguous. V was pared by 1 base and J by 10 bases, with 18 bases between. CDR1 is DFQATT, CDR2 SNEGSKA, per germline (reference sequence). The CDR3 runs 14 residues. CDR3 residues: CSARGTNSLEAQYF. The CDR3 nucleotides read TGCAGTGCTAGAGGAACTAACTCCTTAGAGGCGCAGTATTTT.

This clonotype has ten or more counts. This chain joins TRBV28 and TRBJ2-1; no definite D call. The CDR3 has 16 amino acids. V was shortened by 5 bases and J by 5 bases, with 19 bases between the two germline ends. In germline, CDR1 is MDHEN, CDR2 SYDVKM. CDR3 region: CASSNIGRQADNEQFF. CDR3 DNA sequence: TGTGCCAGCAGTAATATAGGGCGCCAAGCCGACAATGAGCAGTTCTTC.

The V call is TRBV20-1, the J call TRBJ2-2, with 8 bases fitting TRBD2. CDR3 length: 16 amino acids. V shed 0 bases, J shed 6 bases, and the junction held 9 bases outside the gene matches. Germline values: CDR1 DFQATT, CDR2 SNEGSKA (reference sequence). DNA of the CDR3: TGCAGTGCTAGAGATCGGTTTAGCGGGACGGCCGGGGAGCTGTTTTTT. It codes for CSARDRFSGTAGELFF.

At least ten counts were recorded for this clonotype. CDR3 bases: TGCGCCAGCTCCCCCAGGGTATACACTGAAGCTTTCTTT. This translates into CASSPRVYTEAFF. The chain links TRBV5-1 to TRBJ1-1; a weak D match, TRBD1 (5 bases). Germline lookup yields CDR1 SGHRS and CDR2 YFSETQ. CDR3 length equals 13 residues. The V end was cut by 7 bases, the J end by 3 bases, with 13 bases between.

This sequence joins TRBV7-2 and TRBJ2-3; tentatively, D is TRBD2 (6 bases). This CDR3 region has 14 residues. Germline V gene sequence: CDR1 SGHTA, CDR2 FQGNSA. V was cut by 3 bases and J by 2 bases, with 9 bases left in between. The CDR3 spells CASSFTSLTDTQYF. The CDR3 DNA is TGTGCCAGCAGCTTCACTAGCCTCACAGATACGCAGTATTTT.

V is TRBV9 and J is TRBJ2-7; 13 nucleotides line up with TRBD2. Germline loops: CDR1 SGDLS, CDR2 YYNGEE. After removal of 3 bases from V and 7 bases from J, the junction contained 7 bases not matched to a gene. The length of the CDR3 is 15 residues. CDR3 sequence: CASSGGGLAGVEQYF. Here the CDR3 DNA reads TGTGCCAGCAGCGGCGGAGGACTAGCGGGAGTTGAGCAGTACTTC.

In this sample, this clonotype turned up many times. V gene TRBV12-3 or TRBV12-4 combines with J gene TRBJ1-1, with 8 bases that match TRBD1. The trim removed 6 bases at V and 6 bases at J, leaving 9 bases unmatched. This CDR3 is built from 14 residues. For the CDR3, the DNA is TGTGCCAGCAGACCCGGGACAGGTCTAGCTGAAGCTTTCTTT. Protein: CASRPGTGLAEAFF.

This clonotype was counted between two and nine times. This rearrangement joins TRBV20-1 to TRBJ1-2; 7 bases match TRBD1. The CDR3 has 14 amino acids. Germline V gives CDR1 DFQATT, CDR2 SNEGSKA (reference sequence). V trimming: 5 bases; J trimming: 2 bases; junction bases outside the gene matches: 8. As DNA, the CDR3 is TGCAGTGCTCCACGGACAGGATACAACTATGGCTACACCTTC. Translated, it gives CSAPRTGYNYGYTF.

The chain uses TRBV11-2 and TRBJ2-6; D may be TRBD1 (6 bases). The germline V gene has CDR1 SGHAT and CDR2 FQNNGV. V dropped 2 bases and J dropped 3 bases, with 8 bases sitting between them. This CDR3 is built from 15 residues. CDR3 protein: CASSLPGVGANVLTF. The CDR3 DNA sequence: TGTGCCAGCAGCTTACCAGGGGTTGGGGCCAACGTCCTGACTTTC.

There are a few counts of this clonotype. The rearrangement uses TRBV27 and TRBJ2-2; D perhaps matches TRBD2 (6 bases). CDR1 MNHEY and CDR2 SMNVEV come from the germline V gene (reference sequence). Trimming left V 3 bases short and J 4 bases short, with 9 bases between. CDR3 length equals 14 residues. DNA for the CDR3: TGTGCCAGCAGTTTCATCGGGGGCACCGGGGAGCTGTTTTTT. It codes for CASSFIGGTGELFF.

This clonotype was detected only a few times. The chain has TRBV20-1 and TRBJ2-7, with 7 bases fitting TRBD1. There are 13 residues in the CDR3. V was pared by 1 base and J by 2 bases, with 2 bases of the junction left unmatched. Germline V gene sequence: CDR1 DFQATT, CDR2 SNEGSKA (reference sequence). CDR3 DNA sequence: TGCAGTGCTAGAGTGGGGACAGCCTACGAGCAGTACTTC. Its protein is CSARVGTAYEQYF.

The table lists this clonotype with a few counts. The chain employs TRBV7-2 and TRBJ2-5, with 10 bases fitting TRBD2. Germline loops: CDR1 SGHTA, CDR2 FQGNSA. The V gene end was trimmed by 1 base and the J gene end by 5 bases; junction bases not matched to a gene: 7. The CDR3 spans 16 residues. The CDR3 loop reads CASSLEGLAGVETQYF. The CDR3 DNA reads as TGTGCCAGCAGCTTAGAGGGTCTAGCGGGGGTGGAGACCCAGTACTTC.

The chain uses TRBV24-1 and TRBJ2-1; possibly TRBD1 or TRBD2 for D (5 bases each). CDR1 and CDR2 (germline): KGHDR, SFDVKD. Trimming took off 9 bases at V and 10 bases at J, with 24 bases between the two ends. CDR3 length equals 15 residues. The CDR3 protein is CATAEGSGLAWEQFF. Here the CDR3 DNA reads TGTGCCACCGCAGAGGGGTCGGGCCTCGCGTGGGAGCAGTTCTTC.

The CDR3 spells CATLQGTNEKLFF. The CDR3 nucleotides are TGTGCCACCTTGCAGGGAACTAATGAAAAACTGTTTTTT. V is TRBV15 and J is TRBJ1-4, with D possibly being TRBD1 (5 bases). V lost 8 bases and J 1 base, leaving 8 bases between the germline ends. Germline lookup yields CDR1 LNHNV and CDR2 YYDKDF (reference sequence). The CDR3 has 13 amino acids.